The T cell receptor (beta chain) under discussion was sequenced for a study of control samples from healthy donors and cancer patients. This CDR3 contains 17 residues. CDR1 is SGHVS and CDR2 is FNYEAQ in the germline V gene. Trimming took 2 bases from V and 5 from J, leaving 22 bases between them. Clones were sequenced by immunoSEQ multiplex PCR, and TCRdb holds only the in-frame ones, with some missing. The top ten clones hold more than 3% of a sample with just under 150,000 clones, more than 85% of them seen once. The source of this sequence is a man aged 30 to 45 in good health. The chain combines TRBV7-6 with TRBJ2-7; D is tentatively TRBD1 or TRBD2 (6 bases each). The sequencing sample was made of blood. The DNA for the CDR3 is TGTGCCAGCAGCTTAAGCCAAGGGGGGAGCCAGGTCCACGAGCAGTACTTC. Protein product: CASSLSQGGSQVHEQYF.